These T cell receptor beta chains were read from a single sample in a study of T cell responses to AZD1222 COVID-19 vaccine. TCRdb's table, derived via immunoSEQ multiplex PCR, lists solely in-frame clones and lacks some. The table shows 95,000 to 130,000 clones, with approximately 83% occurring only once. This specimen consisted of peripheral blood, obtained on day 0 of MenACWY control vaccination. Receptors were obtained from an adult in good health. Each CDR3 is given with its conserved first and last residue. The order of the fields is J gene, D gene, V gene, CDR3 protein, CDR3 DNA. The D gene is left open where the match is weak.

>TRBJ1-4|-|TRBV9
CASSVEWGNEKLFF
TGTGCCAGCAGCGTTGAATGGGGGAATGAAAAACTGTTTTTT
>TRBJ2-7|TRBD1|TRBV10-3
CAIDAGTGGFYEQYF
TGTGCCATCGACGCCGGGACAGGTGGTTTTTACGAGCAGTACTTC
>TRBJ1-1|-|TRBV6-1
CASSDFVGGYRNTEAFF
TGTGCCAGCAGTGATTTTGTTGGGGGATACCGGAACACTGAAGCTTTCTTT
>TRBJ1-1|TRBD1|TRBV7-9
CASSSTGGHYYTEAFF
TGTGCCAGCAGCTCGACAGGGGGCCACTACTACACTGAAGCTTTCTTT
>TRBJ2-6|-|TRBV3-1/TRBV3-2
CASSQEWGTGANVLTF
TGTGCCAGCAGCCAAGAGTGGGGGACTGGGGCCAACGTCCTGACTTTC
>TRBJ2-5|TRBD2|TRBV19
CASSPDGGVKQTQYF
TGTGCCAGTAGCCCTGACGGGGGGGTTAAGCAGACCCAGTACTTC
>TRBJ2-1|-|TRBV3-1/TRBV3-2
CASSQGWGGANNEQFF
TGTGCCAGCAGCCAAGGTTGGGGCGGGGCGAACAATGAGCAGTTCTTC
>TRBJ2-7|TRBD1|TRBV28
CASIPTGGVYEQYF
TGTGCCAGCATCCCGACAGGGGGGGTCTACGAGCAGTACTTC
>TRBJ1-1|TRBD1|TRBV6-2/TRBV6-3
CASSYLFRGLGTNTEAFF
TGTGCCAGCAGTTACCTCTTCAGGGGGCTGGGAACGAACACTGAAGCTTTCTTT
>TRBJ1-4|TRBD1|TRBV7-8
CASSHRDRALTNEKLFF
TGTGCCAGCAGCCACCGGGACAGGGCCTTAACTAATGAAAAACTGTTTTTT
>TRBJ1-6|TRBD1|TRBV6-5
CASTAGGTGGSPLHF
TGTGCCAGCACTGCCGGTGGGACAGGGGGCTCACCCCTCCACTTT
>TRBJ1-2|-|TRBV7-2
CASSLGGVGAGLGYGYTF
TGTGCCAGCAGCTTAGGCGGAGTTGGGGCGGGCCTGGGCTATGGCTACACCTTC